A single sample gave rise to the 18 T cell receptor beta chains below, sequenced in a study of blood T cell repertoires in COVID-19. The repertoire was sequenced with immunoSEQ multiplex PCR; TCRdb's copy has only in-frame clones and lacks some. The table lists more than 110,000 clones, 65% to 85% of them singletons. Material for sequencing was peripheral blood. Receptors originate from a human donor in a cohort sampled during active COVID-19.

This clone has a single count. In nucleotides, the CDR3 is TGTGCCAGTACCCCCACCCGGACAGGGGACTACGAGCAGTACTTC. This gives the protein CASTPTRTGDYEQYF. The genes are TRBV19 and TRBJ2-7, with TRBD1 identical over 9 bases. In germline, CDR1 is LNHDA, CDR2 SQIVND (reference sequence). The V segment lost 7 bases and the J segment 3 bases; nucleotides outside the gene matches: 10. The CDR3 spans 15 residues.

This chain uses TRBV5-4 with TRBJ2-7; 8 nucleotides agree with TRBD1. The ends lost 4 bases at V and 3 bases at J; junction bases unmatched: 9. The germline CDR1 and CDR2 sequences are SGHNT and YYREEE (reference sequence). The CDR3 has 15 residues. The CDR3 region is CASSGGGQGVYEQYF. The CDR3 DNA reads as TGTGCCAGCAGCGGGGGAGGACAGGGTGTCTACGAGCAGTACTTC.

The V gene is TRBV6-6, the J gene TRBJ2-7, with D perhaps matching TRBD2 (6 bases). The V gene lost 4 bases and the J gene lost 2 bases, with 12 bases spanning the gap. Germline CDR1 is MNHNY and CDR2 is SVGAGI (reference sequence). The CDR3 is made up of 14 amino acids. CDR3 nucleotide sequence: TGTGCCAGCAGTTTGATGACTAGGACCTACGAGCAGTACTTC. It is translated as CASSLMTRTYEQYF.

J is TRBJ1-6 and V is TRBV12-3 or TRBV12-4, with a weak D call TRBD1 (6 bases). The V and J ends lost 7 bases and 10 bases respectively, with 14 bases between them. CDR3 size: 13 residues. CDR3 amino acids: CASTGGGQSPLHF. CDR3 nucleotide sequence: TGTGCCAGCACCGGGGGGGGCCAGTCACCCCTCCACTTT.

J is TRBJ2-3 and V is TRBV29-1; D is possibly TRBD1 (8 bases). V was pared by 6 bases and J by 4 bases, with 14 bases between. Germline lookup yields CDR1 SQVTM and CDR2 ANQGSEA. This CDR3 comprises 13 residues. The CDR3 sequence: CSVRTGRADTQYF. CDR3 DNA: TGCAGCGTAAGGACAGGGAGGGCAGATACGCAGTATTTT.

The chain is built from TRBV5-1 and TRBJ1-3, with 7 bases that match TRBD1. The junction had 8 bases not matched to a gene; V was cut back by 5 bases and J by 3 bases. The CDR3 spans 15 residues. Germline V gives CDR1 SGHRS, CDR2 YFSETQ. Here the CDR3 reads CASSFTQGIGNTIYF. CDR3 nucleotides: TGCGCCAGCAGTTTTACACAGGGGATTGGAAACACCATATATTTT.

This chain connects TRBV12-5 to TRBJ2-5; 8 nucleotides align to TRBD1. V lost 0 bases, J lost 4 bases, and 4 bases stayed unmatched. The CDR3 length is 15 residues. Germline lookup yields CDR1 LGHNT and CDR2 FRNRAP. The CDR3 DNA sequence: TGTGCTAGTGGTTTGGTAGCAGGGGGCGGAGAGACCCAGTACTTC. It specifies CASGLVAGGGETQYF.

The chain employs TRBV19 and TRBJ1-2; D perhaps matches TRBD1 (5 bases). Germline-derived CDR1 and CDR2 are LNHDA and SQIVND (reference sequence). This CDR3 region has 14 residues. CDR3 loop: CATRRGEFVYGYTF. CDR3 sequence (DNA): TGTGCTACTAGACGGGGGGAATTCGTCTATGGCTACACCTTC.

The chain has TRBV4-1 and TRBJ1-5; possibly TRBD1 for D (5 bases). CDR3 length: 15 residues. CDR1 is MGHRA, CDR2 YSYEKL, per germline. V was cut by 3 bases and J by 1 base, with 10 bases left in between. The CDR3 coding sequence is TGCGCCAGCAGCCAGGTGGGGGGAAGCAATCAGCCCCAGCATTTT. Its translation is CASSQVGGSNQPQHF.

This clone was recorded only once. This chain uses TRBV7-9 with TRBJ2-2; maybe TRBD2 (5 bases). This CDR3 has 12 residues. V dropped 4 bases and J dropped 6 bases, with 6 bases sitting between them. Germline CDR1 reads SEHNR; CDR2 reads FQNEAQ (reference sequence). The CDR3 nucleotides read TGTGCCAGCAGCTACGGGGCCGGGGAGCTGTTTTTT. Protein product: CASSYGAGELFF.

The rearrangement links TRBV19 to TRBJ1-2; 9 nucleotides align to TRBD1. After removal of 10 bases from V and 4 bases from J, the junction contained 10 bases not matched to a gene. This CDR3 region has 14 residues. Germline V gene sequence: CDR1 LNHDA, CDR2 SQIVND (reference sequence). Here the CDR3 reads CATEKGTGIYGYTF. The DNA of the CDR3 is TGTGCCACCGAAAAGGGGACAGGGATCTATGGCTACACCTTC.

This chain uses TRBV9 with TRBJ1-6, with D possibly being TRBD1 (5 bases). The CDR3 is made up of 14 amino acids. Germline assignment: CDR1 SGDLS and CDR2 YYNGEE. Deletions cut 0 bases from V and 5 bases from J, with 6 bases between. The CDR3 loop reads CASSVVRDNSPLHF. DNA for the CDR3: TGTGCCAGCAGCGTAGTCAGGGATAATTCACCCCTCCACTTT. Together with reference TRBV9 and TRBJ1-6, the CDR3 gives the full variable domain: DSGVTQTPKHLITATGQRVTLRCSPRSGDLSVYWYQQSLDQGLQFLIQYYNGEERAKGNILERFSAQQFPDLHSELNLSSLELGDSALYFCASSVVRDNSPLHFGNGTRLTVT.

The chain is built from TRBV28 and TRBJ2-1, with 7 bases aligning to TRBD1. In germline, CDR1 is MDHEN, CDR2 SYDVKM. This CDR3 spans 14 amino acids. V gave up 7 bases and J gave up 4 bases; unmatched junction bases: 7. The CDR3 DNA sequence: TGTGCCAGCAACGGAAGGGGGCAATACAATGAGCAGTTCTTC. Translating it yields CASNGRGQYNEQFF.

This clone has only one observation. The CDR3 DNA reads TGTGCCAGCAGCAAATCCCCCAGGACAGTCAGTAACTATGGCTACACCTTC. Encoded protein: CASSKSPRTVSNYGYTF. The chain is built from TRBV21-1 and TRBJ1-2; TRBD1, as called in the table, went unchecked against the DNA. TRBV21-1 is a pseudogene. The CDR3 spans 17 residues.

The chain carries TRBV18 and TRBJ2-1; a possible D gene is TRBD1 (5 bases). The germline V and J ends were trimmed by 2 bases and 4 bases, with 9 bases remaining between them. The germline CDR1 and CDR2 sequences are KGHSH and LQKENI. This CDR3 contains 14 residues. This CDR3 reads CASSPERTYNEQFF. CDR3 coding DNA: TGTGCCAGCTCACCAGAACGGACATACAATGAGCAGTTCTTC.

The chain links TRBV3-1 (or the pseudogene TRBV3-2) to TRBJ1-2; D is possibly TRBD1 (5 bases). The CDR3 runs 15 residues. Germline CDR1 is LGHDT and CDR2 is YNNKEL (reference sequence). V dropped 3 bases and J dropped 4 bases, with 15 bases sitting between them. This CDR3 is CASSQGEGRGYGYTF. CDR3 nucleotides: TGTGCCAGCAGCCAGGGGGAGGGGCGCGGCTATGGCTACACCTTC.

This CDR3 reads CASSQEGRRNEKLFF. The CDR3 DNA follows: TGCGCCAGCAGCCAAGAAGGGCGGAGGAATGAAAAACTGTTTTTT. The rearrangement joins TRBV4-1 to TRBJ1-4; D unresolved. V was shortened by 0 bases and J by 5 bases, with 10 bases between the two germline ends. The germline V gene has CDR1 MGHRA and CDR2 YSYEKL. The CDR3 covers 15 residues.

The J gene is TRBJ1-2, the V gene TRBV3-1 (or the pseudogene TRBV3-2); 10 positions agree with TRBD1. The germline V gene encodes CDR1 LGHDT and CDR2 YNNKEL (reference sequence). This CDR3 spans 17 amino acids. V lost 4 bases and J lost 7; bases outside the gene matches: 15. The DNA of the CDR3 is TGTGCCAGCAGCCTCTTAAGATCCGGGACAGGGGAGGGTGGCTACACCTTC. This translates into CASSLLRSGTGEGGYTF.